The clone carrying this T cell receptor (beta chain) was recorded a few times. No antigen is known for it. The unexposed donors gave CD4+ T cells in about 2011-2019, prior to COVID-19. Isolation of CD4+ T cells took place after approximately eleven days in culture. Cultures held roughly 2 million PBMCs per well with around 9.4 IU/ml IL-2. These data are taken from a study of CD4 T cells in relation to SARS-CoV-2 and coronaviruses. On the study more broadly: ViraFEST: approximately eleven-day antigen culture of PBMCs, then TCR beta CDR3 sequencing.

Sequencing used immunoSEQ multiplex PCR; TCRdb keeps in-frame clones, though not all of them. The profile shows approximately 25,000 clones, around 79% of them singletons. After removal of 2 bases from V and 5 bases from J, the junction contained 2 bases not matched to a gene. CDR1 MNHNS and CDR2 SASEGT come from the germline V gene. The CDR3 has 13 amino acids. The sequencing sample was made of CD4+ T cells from PBMCs, cultured in vitro. The receptor was derived from a human donor in good health. The chain employs TRBV6-1 and TRBJ2-5; 7 bases align to TRBD1. The CDR3 DNA sequence: TGTGCCAGCAGTGAAAGGGGGCGGGAGACCCAGTACTTC. Protein: CASSERGRETQYF.